A selection of T cell receptor beta chains follows, all from one sample in a study of vaccination and CD4 T cells after COVID-19. These receptors are not linked to any known antigen. One entry per CDR3 protein, called by TCRdb with MiXCR from the PCR reads. The sample yields over 11,000 distinct CDR3 sequences, around 55% seen once. Sequences were derived from CD4+ T cells from blood, cultured in vitro, sampled before SARS-CoV-2 vaccination. Receptor source: a human donor who had recovered from COVID-19. Both conserved end residues are part of each CDR3. D genes are given only for firm matches. Not all rows give a size; the values are once, few, many and, for expanded clones, a class.

D gene	V gene	clone size	J gene	CDR3 protein	CDR3 DNA
-	TRBV24-1	-	TRBJ2-1	CATSPNGGNEQFF	TGTGCCACCAGTCCCAATGGGGGCAATGAGCAGTTCTTC
-	TRBV7-2	few	TRBJ1-5	CASSDTHPGPGNQPQHF	TGTGCCAGCAGTGACACTCATCCGGGGCCGGGCAATCAGCCCCAGCATTTT
TRBD2	TRBV7-2	-	TRBJ2-2	CASSRRGGAGTGELFF	TGTGCCAGCAGCCGTCGGGGGGGCGCGGGCACCGGGGAGCTGTTTTTT
-	TRBV7-2	-	TRBJ2-5	CASSLDRAQETQYF	TGTGCCAGCAGCTTAGACAGGGCCCAAGAGACCCAGTACTTC
-	TRBV9	few	TRBJ2-2	CASSVVQMGGELFF	TGTGCCAGCAGCGTAGTTCAGATGGGTGGGGAGCTGTTTTTT
-	TRBV11-2	-	TRBJ1-4	CASSLDPLTKRFF	TGTGCCAGCAGCTTAGACCCACTCACCAAAAGGTTTTTT
TRBD1	TRBV19	-	TRBJ1-1	CASSTGTGAPLEAFF	TGTGCCAGTAGTACAGGGACAGGGGCGCCACTTGAAGCTTTCTTT
-	TRBV19	once	TRBJ2-7	CASSTTGTYEQYF	TGTGCCAGTAGTACGACGGGAACCTACGAGCAGTACTTC
-	TRBV10-3	few	TRBJ1-2	CAISDQFYGYTF	TGTGCCATCAGTGATCAGTTCTATGGCTACACCTTC
-	TRBV28	-	TRBJ1-2	CASKGRGGYTF	TGTGCCAGCAAGGGCAGGGGTGGCTACACCTTC
-	TRBV10-1	-	TRBJ2-3	CASSEFKSTTDTQYF	TGCGCCAGCAGTGAGTTCAAATCGACCACAGATACGCAGTATTTT
TRBD1	TRBV29-1	-	TRBJ2-3	CSVEDRGRADTQYF	TGCAGCGTTGAGGACAGGGGGCGGGCAGATACGCAGTATTTT
-	TRBV11-3	-	TRBJ1-2	CASSPLGEGTF	TGTGCCAGCAGCCCTCTCGGCGAGGGCACCTTC
-	TRBV4-3	once	TRBJ1-6	CASSQVFRTSPLHF	TGCGCCAGCAGCCAAGTATTCCGGACTTCACCCCTCCACTTT
-	TRBV10-3	-	TRBJ2-1	CAIRSVGYNEQFF	TGTGCCATCAGATCGGTTGGCTACAATGAGCAGTTCTTC
-	TRBV25-1	-	TRBJ1-1	CASSESPQGVTEAFF	TGTGCCAGCAGTGAATCCCCCCAGGGAGTCACTGAAGCTTTCTTT
TRBD2	TRBV9	-	TRBJ2-7	CASSVAAGTDYEQYF	TGTGCCAGCAGCGTAGCAGCGGGAACCGACTACGAGCAGTACTTC
-	TRBV7-6	few	TRBJ1-5	CASSLAVGRDQPQHF	TGTGCCAGCAGCTTAGCCGTTGGGAGGGATCAGCCCCAGCATTTT
-	TRBV19	few	TRBJ1-2	CASSALIRAGGYTF	TGTGCCAGTAGTGCCTTAATTCGGGCAGGTGGCTACACCTTC
-	TRBV20-1	-	TRBJ2-7	CSASPPGREQYF	TGCAGTGCTAGCCCTCCGGGGCGTGAGCAGTACTTC
-	TRBV2	-	TRBJ1-5	CASRGRYSNQPQHF	TGTGCCAGCAGGGGACGGTATAGCAATCAGCCCCAGCATTTT
-	TRBV7-8	few	TRBJ1-6	CASYGGSYNSPLHF	TGTGCCAGCTATGGAGGTTCCTATAATTCACCCCTCCACTTT
-	TRBV10-3	-	TRBJ2-7	CAISDTGTVRDEQYF	TGTGCCATCAGTGACACCGGGACCGTCCGAGACGAGCAGTACTTC
-	TRBV28	-	TRBJ1-3	CASSLWGTGNTIYF	TGTGCCAGCAGTTTATGGGGGACTGGAAACACCATATATTTT
-	TRBV4-1	-	TRBJ1-2	CASSQAPGQPNYGYTF	TGCGCCAGCAGCCAAGCCCCGGGACAACCAAACTATGGCTACACCTTC
TRBD1	TRBV20-1	-	TRBJ2-7	CSARDRDRVSYEQYF	TGCAGTGCTAGGGACCGGGACAGGGTCTCCTACGAGCAGTACTTC
-	TRBV6-2/TRBV6-3	-	TRBJ1-6	CASSYGVGNSPLHF	TGTGCCAGCAGTTACGGGGTAGGGAATTCACCCCTCCACTTT
-	TRBV6-1	-	TRBJ1-2	CASRPGRDYGYTF	TGTGCCAGCAGACCGGGCAGGGACTATGGCTACACCTTC
-	TRBV6-1	few	TRBJ2-7	CASSTDSSEQYF	TGTGCCAGCAGCACCGACAGTTCCGAGCAGTACTTC
TRBD1	TRBV19	-	TRBJ2-7	CASSGQGSYEQYF	TGTGCCAGTAGCGGACAGGGCTCCTACGAGCAGTACTTC
TRBD2	TRBV27	-	TRBJ2-1	CASSYGLAGSSYNEQFF	TGTGCCAGCAGTTACGGACTAGCGGGAAGCTCCTACAATGAGCAGTTCTTC
-	TRBV5-4	-	TRBJ1-2	CASSSARSLYGYTF	TGTGCCAGCAGCTCCGCAAGATCTCTCTATGGCTACACCTTC
-	TRBV14	once	TRBJ2-7	CASSQEVSGNEQYF	TGTGCCAGCAGCCAAGAGGTTTCAGGGAACGAGCAGTACTTC
-	TRBV15	few	TRBJ2-2	CATTQRLLGGNTGELFF	TGTGCCACCACCCAGAGGTTATTGGGAGGGAACACCGGGGAGCTGTTTTTT
-	TRBV15	few	TRBJ2-5	CATSRDYPELRRYF	TGTGCCACCAGCAGAGATTATCCGGAACTTCGACGGTACTTC
TRBD1	TRBV19	few	TRBJ1-2	CASRGTESYTF	TGTGCCAGCCGCGGGACAGAGAGCTACACCTTC
-	TRBV20-1	-	TRBJ2-7	CSARDSYEQYF	TGCAGTGCTAGGGACAGCTACGAGCAGTACTTC
TRBD1	TRBV7-9	-	TRBJ2-7	CASSPTGTGNEQYF	TGTGCCAGCAGCCCGACTGGGACAGGGAACGAGCAGTACTTC
-	TRBV6-1	-	TRBJ2-5	CASCRKLSGARETQYF	TGTGCCTCCTGCAGAAAACTTTCGGGGGCCAGGGAGACCCAGTACTTC
-	TRBV10-3	-	TRBJ1-1	CAISGGLTEAFF	TGTGCCATCAGTGGAGGGCTCACTGAAGCTTTCTTT
-	TRBV18	-	TRBJ1-1	CASSFSGTEAFF	TGTGCCAGCTCATTTTCAGGCACTGAAGCTTTCTTT
-	TRBV28	-	TRBJ1-1	CASSLSGQRMNTEAFF	TGTGCCAGCAGTTTATCAGGACAACGAATGAACACTGAAGCTTTCTTT
-	TRBV4-2	-	TRBJ2-1	CASSLLPGQNEQFF	TGTGCCAGCAGCCTCTTGCCGGGGCAGAATGAGCAGTTCTTC
-	TRBV18	-	TRBJ1-1	CASSPDRGSNTEAFF	TGTGCCAGCTCACCAGATCGGGGGAGCAACACTGAAGCTTTCTTT
-	TRBV6-1	once	TRBJ1-6	CASSPGEYNSPLHF	TGTGCCAGCAGTCCCGGGGAGTATAATTCACCCCTCCACTTT
-	TRBV25-1	few	TRBJ2-2	CASSGGAANTGELFF	TGTGCCAGCAGTGGCGGAGCGGCGAACACCGGGGAGCTGTTTTTT
-	TRBV6-2/TRBV6-3	-	TRBJ2-5	CARRKFGGETQYF	TGTGCCAGGAGGAAGTTTGGGGGAGAGACCCAGTACTTC
-	TRBV6-5	few	TRBJ1-1	CASSYSTPGRGRAFF	TGTGCCAGCAGTTACTCGACCCCAGGGAGAGGTAGAGCTTTCTTT